These 27 T cell receptor beta chains share one sample of origin, sequenced in a study of T cell repertoires in cytomegalovirus infection. TCRdb re-called the reads through MiXCR, storing one row per CDR3 protein. This table has some 590,000 distinct CDR3 sequences, 40% appearing once. What these receptors recognize is not known. The sequencing used cultured PBMCs, collected from culture after CMV antigen stimulation. The receptor set was obtained from a human donor in good health (CMV status not recorded). Some clones in this sample may be carry-over from other donors' samples.

This clonotype was seen a handful of times. The chain recombines TRBV18 with TRBJ1-2; the D is unclear. Trimming took 3 bases from V and 3 from J, leaving 11 bases between them. Germline-derived CDR1 and CDR2 are KGHSH and LQKENI. There are 14 residues in the CDR3. CDR3 coding DNA: TGTGCCAGCTCACCTCCGGGATCCCACTATGGCTACACCTTC. Translation: CASSPPGSHYGYTF.

V is TRBV4-3 and J is TRBJ1-4, with D unclear. Germline values: CDR1 LGHNA, CDR2 YSLEER. The CDR3 totals 16 residues. Trimming removed 0 bases at V and 5 bases at J, with 13 bases between. Here the CDR3 reads CASSQDEAFLNEKLFF. As DNA, the CDR3 is TGCGCCAGCAGCCAAGATGAAGCTTTCTTAAATGAAAAACTGTTTTTT.

The chain employs TRBV7-2 and TRBJ1-3; D unclear. Trimming removed 1 base at V and 2 bases at J, with 9 bases between. The CDR3 extends over 15 amino acids. Germline loops: CDR1 SGHTA, CDR2 FQGNSA. CDR3 sequence reads: CASSLGSGAGNTIYF. As DNA, the CDR3 is TGTGCCAGCAGCTTAGGGTCCGGGGCTGGAAACACCATATATTTT.

The chain couples TRBV3-1 to TRBJ1-3; D remains unclear. CDR1 is LGHDT, CDR2 YNNKEL, per germline (reference sequence). The CDR3 sequence is 15 residues long. V was clipped by 2 bases and J by 0 bases, with 8 bases between them. CDR3 DNA sequence: TGTGCCAGCAGCCAACTTTCGGCCTCTGGAAACACCATATATTTT. This sequence encodes CASSQLSASGNTIYF. The whole variable domain, remainder taken from reference TRBV3-1 and TRBJ1-3, is DTAVSQTPKYLVTQMGNDKSIKCEQNLGHDTMYWYKQDSKKFLKIMFSYNNKELIINETVPNRFSPKSPDKAHLNLHINSLELGDSAVYFCASSQLSASGNTIYFGEGSWLTVV.

The chain has TRBV6-1 and TRBJ2-3; D call uncertain. Per germline, CDR1 MNHNS and CDR2 SASEGT. V lost 6 bases, J lost 3 bases, and 10 bases lay in between. There are 13 residues in the CDR3. The CDR3 loop reads CASRFGVTDTQYF. Here the CDR3 DNA reads TGTGCCAGCAGATTTGGGGTAACAGATACGCAGTATTTT.

This clonotype came up once. The chain carries TRBV12-3 or TRBV12-4 and TRBJ2-2; D ambiguous. The CDR3 is 12 amino acids. V shed 7 bases and J shed 4 bases, with 7 bases lying between them. The CDR3 coding sequence is TGTGCCAGCAACCTCCCCACCGGGGAGCTGTTTTTT. Translation: CASNLPTGELFF.

V gene TRBV7-2 combines with J gene TRBJ2-3; D not certain. Trimming pared 5 bases from V and 5 bases from J, leaving 11 bases between. The CDR3 has 13 amino acids. In germline, CDR1 is SGHTA, CDR2 FQGNSA. CDR3 DNA: TGTGCCAGCAGCCGAGTGGTTCTAGATACGCAGTATTTT. Translating gives CASSRVVLDTQYF.

The CDR3 reads CSAPNWGNSNQPQHF. For the CDR3, the DNA is TGCAGTGCACCCAACTGGGGGAATAGCAATCAGCCCCAGCATTTT. The chain couples TRBV20-1 to TRBJ1-5, with D perhaps TRBD1 (5 bases). V lost 6 bases and J lost 0, with 15 bases in between. This CDR3 has 15 amino acids. Germline assignment: CDR1 DFQATT and CDR2 SNEGSKA (reference sequence).

V and J are TRBV7-2 and TRBJ2-3, with 7 bases identical to TRBD2. Unmatched junction bases numbered 9, after V lost 5 bases and J lost 4 bases. Germline V gene data show CDR1 as SGHTA and CDR2 as FQGNSA. The CDR3 covers 15 residues. This CDR3 reads CASSLYLGGSDTQYF. DNA of the CDR3: TGTGCCAGCAGCCTCTACCTCGGGGGGTCAGATACGCAGTATTTT.

J is TRBJ1-4 and V is TRBV2, with 8 positions matching TRBD1. The CDR3 has 16 residues. The V gene end was trimmed by 7 bases and the J gene end by 7 bases; junction bases not matched to a gene: 14. Germline loops: CDR1 SNHLY, CDR2 FYNNEI. The CDR3 DNA reads TGTGCCAGCACGGGCAGGGGGCAGTTTTCAAGTGAAAAACTGTTTTTT. This gives the protein CASTGRGQFSSEKLFF.

The chain links TRBV28 to TRBJ2-1; 8 bases are shared with TRBD2. CDR1 is MDHEN, CDR2 SYDVKM, per germline. Trimming at V came to 7 bases and at J to 0 bases, leaving 8 bases not matched to a gene. CDR3 length equals 16 residues. The CDR3 coding sequence is TGTGCCAGCACCCCACGGGGGGGTTTCTCCTACAATGAGCAGTTCTTC. Translation: CASTPRGGFSYNEQFF.

The chain carries TRBV19 and TRBJ2-1; possibly TRBD1 or TRBD2 for D (5 bases each). V shed 7 bases and J shed 2 bases, with 15 bases lying between them. Germline V CDR1 and CDR2: LNHDA, SQIVND (reference sequence). This CDR3 has 15 residues. CDR3 sequence reads: CASTSGRATYNEQFF. CDR3 in DNA: TGTGCCAGTACCTCAGGGCGGGCCACCTACAATGAGCAGTTCTTC.

This clonotype showed up many times. The DNA for the CDR3 is TGTGCCGGCGGGACTAGCGGGACGTACCAAGAGACCCAGTACTTC. It yields the protein CAGGTSGTYQETQYF. The chain links TRBV7-2 to TRBJ2-5, with 13 bases matching TRBD2. The CDR3 contains 15 residues. With 11 bases clipped from V and 0 bases from J, the junction kept 6 bases outside the gene matches. The germline CDR1 and CDR2 sequences are SGHTA and FQGNSA.

There are a few counts of this clonotype. The V gene is TRBV7-2, the J gene TRBJ1-1, with no clear D. With 2 bases removed from V and 2 bases from J, the gap between germline ends came to 9 bases. In germline, CDR1 is SGHTA, CDR2 FQGNSA. The length of the CDR3 is 14 residues. This CDR3 is CASSLFGPNTEAFF. Written as DNA, the CDR3 is TGTGCCAGCAGCTTATTTGGTCCTAACACTGAAGCTTTCTTT.

This sequence joins TRBV12-3 or TRBV12-4 and TRBJ2-3; 8 bases line up with TRBD2. V dropped 6 bases and J dropped 4; count of bases not matched to a gene: 9. The CDR3 is 15 residues long. The DNA for the CDR3 is TGTGCCAGCAGATACGGGGGGGCCATCGCAGATACGCAGTATTTT. It specifies CASRYGGAIADTQYF.

The V and J genes are TRBV12-3 or TRBV12-4 and TRBJ1-1; TRBD1 matches at 7 bases. This CDR3 contains 12 residues. Trimming at V came to 10 bases and at J to 4 bases, leaving 6 bases not matched to a gene. As DNA, the CDR3 is TGTGCCACCGGACAGGCGGGCACTGAAGCTTTCTTT. This codes for CATGQAGTEAFF.

The rearrangement uses TRBV7-8 and TRBJ1-1; the D gene is possibly TRBD1 (5 bases). V was shortened by 6 bases and J by 0 bases, with 17 bases between the two germline ends. Germline V gene lookup returns CDR1 SGHVS and CDR2 FQNEAQ. This CDR3 is 16 amino acids long. The chain's CDR3 is CASRPKQGRLNTEAFF. In DNA form, the CDR3 reads TGTGCCAGCAGGCCTAAGCAGGGACGTCTGAACACTGAAGCTTTCTTT.

The sample holds a few counts of this clonotype. The gene calls are TRBV7-9 and TRBJ1-2, with D uncertain. From germline, CDR1 is SEHNR and CDR2 FQNEAQ (reference sequence). The ends were cut back, 5 bases at V and 5 bases at J, with 12 bases in the middle. This CDR3 has 13 amino acids. CDR3 bases: TGTGCCAGCAGCCCTCGAGAGGCTTATGGCTACACCTTC. It yields the protein CASSPREAYGYTF. Complete variable domain (other parts from reference TRBV7-9 and TRBJ1-2): DTGVSQNPRHKITKRGQNVTFRCDPISEHNRLYWYRQTLGQGPEFLTYFQNEAQLEKSRLLSDRFSAERPKGSFSTLEIQRTEQGDSAMYLCASSPREAYGYTFGSGTRLTVV.

Details on this clonotype: Its ends do not fully match the called genes, so a read error is possible. This CDR3 reads CASSLRAPSSYNSPRHF. CDR3 DNA sequence: TGTGCCAGCAGCTTAAGGGCCCCGAGCTCCTATAATTCACCCCGCCACTTT. The chain carries TRBV7-2 and TRBJ1-6, with no clear D. Germline V CDR1 and CDR2: SGHTA, FQGNSA. This CDR3 has 17 residues.

This chain connects TRBV7-9 to TRBJ2-4; D is perhaps TRBD2 (5 bases). CDR3 length: 16 residues. CDR1 and CDR2 from the germline V gene are SEHNR and FQNEAQ (reference sequence). V was pared by 5 bases and J by 0 bases, with 14 bases between. CDR3 DNA sequence: TGTGCCAGCAGCCATGGACTGAGCCTAGCCAAAAACATTCAGTACTTC. As protein: CASSHGLSLAKNIQYF.

In nucleotides, the CDR3 is TGTGCTAGTGACTTTCGAAGGGACAGGGGAGAAGAGGATACGCAGTATTTT. Translation gives CASDFRRDRGEEDTQYF. The chain couples TRBV12-5 to TRBJ2-3; 10 bases match TRBD1. Germline assignment: CDR1 LGHNT and CDR2 FRNRAP. The V segment lost 7 bases and the J segment 6 bases; nucleotides outside the gene matches: 16. This CDR3 region has 17 residues.

This clonotype has only a few counts. This chain links TRBV12-5 with TRBJ1-1; no firm D call. Germline lookup yields CDR1 LGHNT and CDR2 FRNRAP. The CDR3 has 14 residues. V shed 0 bases and J shed 1 base, with 6 bases lying between them. The CDR3 DNA reads as TGTGCTAGTGGTTTGGTTCCGGGGAACACTGAAGCTTTCTTT. This encodes CASGLVPGNTEAFF.

The genes are TRBV7-9 and TRBJ2-5; D is possibly TRBD2 (7 bases). This CDR3 comprises 16 residues. The germline CDR1 and CDR2 sequences are SEHNR and FQNEAQ (reference sequence). The germline V and J ends were trimmed by 5 bases and 2 bases, with 18 bases remaining between them. Here the CDR3 reads CASSPPRGGRQETQYF. The CDR3 nucleotides read TGTGCCAGCAGCCCCCCCCGCGGGGGCCGACAAGAGACCCAGTACTTC.

The chain uses TRBV7-6 and TRBJ2-3, with D possibly matching TRBD1 (5 bases). This CDR3 is 16 amino acids long. V was trimmed by 2 bases and J by 1 base, leaving 13 bases between them. Germline CDR1 SGHVS, CDR2 FNYEAQ. CDR3 bases: TGTGCCAGCAGCTTAACCCAGGGCGCCGGCACAGATACGCAGTATTTT. Encoded protein: CASSLTQGAGTDTQYF.

The V and J genes are TRBV7-8 and TRBJ1-5; D unresolved. This CDR3 spans 16 amino acids. Trimming removed 4 bases at V and 4 bases at J, with 17 bases between. Germline assignment: CDR1 SGHVS and CDR2 FQNEAQ. CDR3 DNA sequence: TGTGCCAGCAGCTACACTCGGGGTCCGGGTAATCAGCCCCAGCATTTT. Its protein product is CASSYTRGPGNQPQHF.

This clonotype was counted a few times. The chain is built from TRBV5-5 and TRBJ1-2; 12 bases line up with TRBD1. V shed 4 bases and J 6 bases; nucleotides not matched to a gene: 7. The CDR3 is 15 amino acids. Germline V CDR1 and CDR2: SGHKS, YYEKEE (reference sequence). The CDR3 DNA reads as TGTGCCAGCAGCGTACCGGGACAGGGGGCAAATGGCTACACCTTC. It encodes CASSVPGQGANGYTF.

The chain links TRBV4-2 to TRBJ1-4; D call uncertain. CDR3 length equals 15 residues. V was pared by 0 bases and J by 8 bases, with 13 bases between. Germline V gene data show CDR1 as LGHNA and CDR2 as YNFKEQ. The CDR3 reads CASSQDGVVKEKLFF. CDR3 coding DNA: TGTGCCAGCAGCCAAGATGGGGTTGTTAAAGAAAAACTGTTTTTT.